The entry that follows covers one T cell receptor beta chain sequence. What it binds is not known. These data belong to a study of cytomegalovirus exposure and HLA in healthy donors. Study-wide results and limits: As a later analysis showed, a missense DCLRE1C variant was linked to trimming of TCR beta V- and J-genes.

The trim removed 0 bases at V and 4 bases at J, leaving 2 bases unmatched. Germline V gene sequence: CDR1 SGHRS, CDR2 YFSETQ. This CDR3 is built from 14 residues. Primers for the PCR totalled 60 Vbeta and 13 Jbeta. Here immunoSEQ multiplex PCR was the method, and the copy in TCRdb shows in-frame clones only, minus some. This table has 95,000 to 110,000 clones, approximately 80% appearing once. The TCR comes from a male donor in good health and CMV-seronegative. Sequencing was performed on PBMCs. The J gene is TRBJ1-2, the V gene TRBV5-1, with 8 bases identical to TRBD1. CDR3 bases: TGCGCCAGCAGCTTGGGACAGGGGAGCTATGGCTACACCTTC. This gives the protein CASSLGQGSYGYTF.